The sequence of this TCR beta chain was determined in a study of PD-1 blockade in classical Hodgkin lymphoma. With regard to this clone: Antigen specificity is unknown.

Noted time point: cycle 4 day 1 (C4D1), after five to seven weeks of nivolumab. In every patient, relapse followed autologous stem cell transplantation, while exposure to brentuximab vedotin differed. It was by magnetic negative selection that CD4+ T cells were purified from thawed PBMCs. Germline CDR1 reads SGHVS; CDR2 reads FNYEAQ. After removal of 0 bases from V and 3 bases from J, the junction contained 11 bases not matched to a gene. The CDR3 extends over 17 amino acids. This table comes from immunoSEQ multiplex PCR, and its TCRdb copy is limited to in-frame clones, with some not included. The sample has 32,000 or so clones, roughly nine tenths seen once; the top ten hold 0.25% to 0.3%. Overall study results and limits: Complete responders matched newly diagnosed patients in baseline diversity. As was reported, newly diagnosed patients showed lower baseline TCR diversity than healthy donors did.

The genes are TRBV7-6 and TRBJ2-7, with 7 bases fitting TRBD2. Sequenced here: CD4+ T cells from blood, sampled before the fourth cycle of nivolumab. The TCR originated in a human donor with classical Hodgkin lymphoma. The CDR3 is CASSLAGGGAGNYEQYF. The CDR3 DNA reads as TGTGCCAGCAGCTTAGCGGGGGGTGGAGCGGGGAACTACGAGCAGTACTTC.